This entry lists 2 T cell receptor beta chains sequenced from one sample in a study of cytomegalovirus exposure and HLA in healthy donors. PCR involved 60 Vbeta and 13 Jbeta primers. Only in-frame clones appear in the TCRdb table, and some are missing; sequencing was by immunoSEQ multiplex PCR. The sample records 85,000 to 100,000 clones, 84% being singletons. Source material: PBMCs. The source of these receptors is a woman aged 18-29 years in good health and CMV-seropositive.

This clone was counted a single time. The rearrangement links TRBV5-1 to TRBJ1-1, with TRBD1 matching over 8 bases. Germline CDR1 reads SGHRS; CDR2 reads YFSETQ. The CDR3 extends over 12 amino acids. V shed 0 bases and J 10 bases; nucleotides not matched to a gene: 2. The CDR3 spells CASSLVTGGAFF. The CDR3 nucleotides read TGCGCCAGCAGCTTGGTCACAGGGGGAGCTTTCTTT.

This sequence joins TRBV27 and TRBJ2-3, with 11 bases that match TRBD2. Germline CDR1 MNHEY, CDR2 SMNVEV (reference sequence). J was trimmed by 4 bases and V by 5 bases; bases with no gene match: 8. This CDR3 comprises 16 residues. CDR3 nucleotides: TGTGCCAGCAGTCTTCGACTAGCGGGAAGTTCAGATACGCAGTATTTT. Protein product: CASSLRLAGSSDTQYF.